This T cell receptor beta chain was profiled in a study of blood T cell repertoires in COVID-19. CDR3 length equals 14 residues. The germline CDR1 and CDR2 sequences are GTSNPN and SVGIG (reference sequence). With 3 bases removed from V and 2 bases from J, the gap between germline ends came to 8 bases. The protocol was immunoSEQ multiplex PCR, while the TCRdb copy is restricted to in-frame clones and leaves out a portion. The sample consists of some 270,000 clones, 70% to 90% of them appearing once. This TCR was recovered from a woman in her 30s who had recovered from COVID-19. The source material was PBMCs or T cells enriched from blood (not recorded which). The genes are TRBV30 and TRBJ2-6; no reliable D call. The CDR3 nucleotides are TGTGCCTGGAGCCCCCCCACTGGGGCCAACGTCCTGACTTTC. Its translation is CAWSPPTGANVLTF.